The present T cell receptor (beta chain) was sequenced within a study of T cells in Graves' hyperthyroidism and ophthalmopathy (dated by TCRdb to about 2019). Regarding the complete study: Peripheral blood was collected at initial diagnosis, before any treatment. To identify TCR V-J signatures that set the groups apart, the researchers used a discovery cohort of 100 or so patients, made up of roughly 45 with Graves' ophthalmopathy and 57 with stable Graves' hyperthyroidism. Whether ophthalmopathy could be predicted prospectively was tested in an independent validation cohort made up of roughly 19 hyperthyroidism patients plus 17 patients who later progressed to ophthalmopathy. For training and testing, the 100 or so patients in the discovery cohort were randomly divided in a 7:3 ratio. Thyroid tissue and blood T-cell repertoires from roughly six Graves' hyperthyroidism patients were also compared in the study. Following sampling, methimazole starting at 30 mg daily was given to hyperthyroidism patients, and high-dose intravenous methylprednisolone was given to ophthalmopathy patients. The paper reports TCR Vbeta CDR3 sequencing of 135 peripheral blood samples: some 44 ophthalmopathy, roughly 80 hyperthyroidism and 17 progressor patients.

The TCR beta CDR3 regions were amplified from the RNA transcripts. For the first round of RT-PCR on the TCR CDR3, the HTBI primer set was used together with the Qiagen OneStep RT-PCR kit. Libraries were constructed in a second round of multiplex PCR, after which size selection and purification were carried out. The libraries were sequenced on an Illumina HiSeq2000 using paired-end 100 bp reads. Processing in the source paper ran as follows. SOAPnuke was used to process the raw data, removing reads that contained adapters or uncalled bases, had a mean Phred below 15, or lacked an exact match to the constant primer or identifier. High-quality paired reads were merged using COPE v1.2.5, and each unique nucleotide sequence was defined as a clonotype. Clonotypes were aligned to IMGT TRBV, TRBD and TRBJ reference segments using MiTCR v1.1. The analysis was restricted to V-J combinations with a frequency above 0.0001, which together covered roughly 99% of the repertoires. A TCS score was defined as the ratio between F50 (clonal expansion) and ExV (chaos), using BLOSUM62-based TCRdist between CDR3 peptides within each V-J. Welch's t-statistics and random forest reduced around 510 V-J features to under 15, which were used in a naive Bayes classifier (R e1071). TCRdb took the public reads, trimmed them with fastp at Q25, ran MiXCR for clone calling and kept in-frame beta chains. Each record represents a unique CDR3 protein, reported with the most common genes and DNA among its rows. In this record, the V and J calls reflect TCRdb's handling and not the investigators' own analysis. For this sample there are approximately 400,000 distinct CDR3 sequences; about 16% appear just once. The ten largest make up 30% to 35% of the sample.

Taken from the germline V gene, the CDR1 and CDR2 loops are SNHLY and FYNNEI. The CDR3 runs 12 residues from the cysteine to the phenylalanine. CDR3 DNA is the only sequence kept; it has 36 bases, read in frame from the first base. Trimming at the junction amounts to 4 bases on V and 4 bases on J, and the germline ends lie 7 bases apart. At least ten counts were recorded for this clonotype. The antigen it recognizes is unknown. No quality values exist for individual bases; no much larger clone is one base distant. General conclusions and limits of the study: Most expanded thyroid clonotypes (frequency above 0.001) were also detected in blood, suggesting blood repertoires may reflect thyroid immune responses. No statistical method was used to set the sample size in advance, and investigators knew the group allocation. Ophthalmopathy was separated from stable hyperthyroidism by a 13 V-J signature model, with over 85% sensitivity and approximately 84% specificity obtained in cross-validation and 80%/75% obtained in testing. In validation, the model predicted progression to ophthalmopathy with approximately 71% sensitivity and approximately 72% specificity, a median of around 6.6 months before onset.

Graves' hyperthyroidism was defined as stable when no progression to ophthalmopathy occurred over 18 months of follow-up. Hyperthyroidism patients were newly diagnosed, had a disease duration of under 2 months, and were aged 18 to 65 years. Patients with uncontrolled infections, other autoimmune diseases, pregnancy or lactation were excluded. Diagnoses relied on clinical symptoms, serum thyroxine and TRAb, thyroid ultrasound and orbital computed tomography. Ficoll-Paque density gradient centrifugation was used to isolate PBMCs from about 9.4 ml of fresh peripheral blood. Trizol reagent was used to extract total RNA, and RNA quality was then checked on an Agilent 2100 Bioanalyzer.

Sequencing input: blood. This clonotype was obtained from a woman in her 30s with Graves' hyperthyroidism. Here the chain combines TRBV2 and TRBJ1-1, with TRBD1 tentatively as D gene (6 bases match). CDR3 reads: CASSADSTEAFF. The DNA reads TGTGCCAGCAGTGCGGACAGCACTGAAGCTTTCTTT.